Below are 14 T cell receptor beta chains sequenced from a single sample in a study of cytomegalovirus exposure and HLA in healthy donors. The PCR was carried out with 60 Vbeta primers and 13 Jbeta primers. Generated by immunoSEQ multiplex PCR, the TCRdb table keeps only in-frame clones and is missing some. The table lists some 130,000 clones, around 81% of them singletons. The sample consisted of PBMCs. The receptor set was obtained from a man between 18 and 29 years old in good health and CMV-seronegative.

The chain uses TRBV7-8 and TRBJ2-1, with 8 bases matching TRBD2. The germline V gene encodes CDR1 SGHVS and CDR2 FQNEAQ. V lost 1 base and J lost 4; bases outside the gene matches: 6. The CDR3 is 16 amino acids. DNA of the CDR3: TGTGCCAGCAGCTTAGGCGGGGGGTTAAGGTACAATGAGCAGTTCTTC. This translates into CASSLGGGLRYNEQFF.

This chain uses TRBV12-5 with TRBJ2-2; no definite D call. The V and J ends lost 6 bases and 4 bases respectively, with 6 bases between them. This CDR3 contains 12 residues. Germline values: CDR1 LGHNT, CDR2 FRNRAP. The CDR3 DNA sequence: TGTGCTAGTGGCCCAGGCACCGGGGAGCTGTTTTTT. This translates into CASGPGTGELFF.

The table lists this clone with a count of one. The V call is TRBV27, the J call TRBJ2-7; no reliable D call. The CDR3 loop spans 15 amino acids. The germline gives CDR1 MNHEY, CDR2 SMNVEV (reference sequence). V dropped 4 bases and J dropped 6 bases, with 19 bases sitting between them. The CDR3: CASSSTRLIPGEQYF. The CDR3 nucleotides are TGTGCCAGCAGTTCCACCAGGTTGATCCCAGGCGAGCAGTACTTC.

The gene calls are TRBV19 and TRBJ1-5; a weak D match, TRBD1 (5 bases). V was cut by 5 bases and J by 4 bases, with 18 bases left in between. Germline assignment: CDR1 LNHDA and CDR2 SQIVND (reference sequence). The CDR3 covers 16 residues. As DNA, the CDR3 is TGTGCCAGTAGTTCAGGGAGGGTTGCGAGAAATCAGCCCCAGCATTTT. This translates into CASSSGRVARNQPQHF.

The V gene is TRBV7-9, the J gene TRBJ2-1, with a possible D match to TRBD2 (5 bases). Germline CDR1 is SEHNR and CDR2 is FQNEAQ (reference sequence). This CDR3 spans 17 amino acids. V lost 0 bases, J lost 9 bases, and 21 bases lay in between. The CDR3 spells CASSLAGTRLAISEQFF. CDR3 in DNA: TGTGCCAGCAGCTTAGCGGGAACGCGGCTAGCTATAAGTGAGCAGTTCTTC.

This clone was observed a handful of times. This chain uses TRBV28 with TRBJ1-2, with TRBD1 matching over 8 bases. V dropped 6 bases and J dropped 0; count of bases not matched to a gene: 6. Germline V gene data show CDR1 as MDHEN and CDR2 as SYDVKM. This CDR3 spans 15 amino acids. The CDR3 DNA sequence: TGTGCCAGCAGCCGAATACAGGGGGCTAACTATGGCTACACCTTC. It yields the protein CASSRIQGANYGYTF.

The CDR3 bases are TGTGCCAGCAGTTTATTTCCCCGGACACCCGCCGGGGAGCTGTTTTTT. Its protein product is CASSLFPRTPAGELFF. The rearrangement links TRBV27 to TRBJ2-2, with D possibly TRBD1 on 5 matching bases. CDR3 length: 16 residues. Trimming stripped 1 base from V and 6 bases from J, with 15 bases between. Germline V gives CDR1 MNHEY, CDR2 SMNVEV (reference sequence).

The chain links TRBV30 to TRBJ1-6; no reliable D call. The CDR3 consists of 14 residues. The germline V and J ends were trimmed by 2 bases and 10 bases, with 15 bases remaining between them. Germline V gene lookup returns CDR1 GTSNPN and CDR2 SVGIG (reference sequence). The CDR3 loop is CAWSSDPAGSPLHF. The CDR3 DNA sequence: TGTGCCTGGAGTTCAGATCCGGCGGGATCACCCCTCCACTTT.

The rearrangement links TRBV5-4 to TRBJ2-7; D uncertain. With 0 bases removed from V and 4 bases from J, the gap between germline ends came to 11 bases. This CDR3 spans 14 amino acids. Looked up from germline, CDR1 is SGHNT and CDR2 is YYREEE (reference sequence). The CDR3 nucleotides read TGTGCCAGCAGCTTGGCCCAGGTTACGTACGAGCAGTACTTC. It codes for CASSLAQVTYEQYF.

The rearrangement joins TRBV28 to TRBJ1-1; D may be TRBD1 (5 bases). Deletions cut 6 bases from V and 4 bases from J, with 15 bases between. From germline, CDR1 is MDHEN and CDR2 SYDVKM. This CDR3 is 14 amino acids long. The CDR3 DNA reads as TGTGCCAGCAGACTCGGGGGGTTGGGCACTGAAGCTTTCTTT. This encodes CASRLGGLGTEAFF.

This clone was picked up one time. This rearrangement joins TRBV21-1 to TRBJ2-7; the table's D call, TRBD1, has no DNA check behind it. TRBV21-1 is assigned pseudogene status. The CDR3 contains 14 residues. The CDR3 DNA reads TGTGCCAGCAGCGAAGGGACAGACCGTTACGAGCAGTACTTC. It yields the protein CASSEGTDRYEQYF.

V is TRBV19 and J is TRBJ1-1, with 7 bases matching TRBD1. The CDR3 consists of 15 residues. Germline CDR1 reads LNHDA; CDR2 reads SQIVND (reference sequence). V lost 10 bases to trimming and J lost 2 bases; unmatched junction nucleotides: 13. The CDR3 DNA is TGTGCCACAATAAACAGGGGACCCCGTAACACTGAAGCTTTCTTT. Protein: CATINRGPRNTEAFF.

This rearrangement joins TRBV7-6 to TRBJ1-1, with D uncertain. V shed 1 base and J shed 3 bases, with 6 bases lying between them. The CDR3 runs 13 residues. Germline V gene lookup returns CDR1 SGHVS and CDR2 FNYEAQ. The CDR3 DNA reads TGTGCCAGCAGCTTAGTGCGGGACACTGAAGCTTTCTTT. Translating it yields CASSLVRDTEAFF.

The chain links TRBV9 to TRBJ1-6; TRBD1 matches at 9 bases. CDR1 and CDR2 from the germline V gene are SGDLS and YYNGEE. The CDR3 totals 15 residues. V was pared by 4 bases and J by 10 bases, with 9 bases of the junction left unmatched. The CDR3 protein is CASSTPGQGASPLHF. The CDR3 nucleotides are TGTGCCAGCAGCACTCCGGGACAGGGCGCCTCACCCCTCCACTTT.